This TCR beta chain was captured in a study of T-cell reconstitution after alpha-beta-depleted transplantation in children. Study-wide findings and caveats: At one year after transplant, newly produced T cells mostly accounted for T-cell counts and diversity. Reports say that about two months after transplant, the alpha-beta T cells came out of several hundred graft clones that had expanded.

Researchers prepared the TCRbeta library using unique molecular identifiers, the study reports. TCRdb reprocessed the PCR reads via MiXCR and lists one record per CDR3 protein. The sample has hundreds of thousands of distinct CDR3 sequences, 10% to 15% seen once. The length of the CDR3 is 14 residues. Germline V gives CDR1 SQVTM, CDR2 ANQGSEA. V was pared by 1 base and J by 4 bases, with 13 bases between. In its sample, this clonotype was seen many times. Its antigen is unknown. The clonotype was recovered from a girl aged 2-9 years with congenital amegakaryocytic thrombocytopenia, due to receive a stem cell transplant. This chain uses TRBV29-1 with TRBJ1-2; D is perhaps TRBD1 (5 bases). The material was PBMCs, obtained before TCRalphabeta/CD19-depleted stem cell transplant. Here the CDR3 reads CSVEGLWGIYGYTF. In nucleotides, the CDR3 is TGCAGCGTTGAAGGGTTATGGGGGATCTATGGCTACACCTTC.